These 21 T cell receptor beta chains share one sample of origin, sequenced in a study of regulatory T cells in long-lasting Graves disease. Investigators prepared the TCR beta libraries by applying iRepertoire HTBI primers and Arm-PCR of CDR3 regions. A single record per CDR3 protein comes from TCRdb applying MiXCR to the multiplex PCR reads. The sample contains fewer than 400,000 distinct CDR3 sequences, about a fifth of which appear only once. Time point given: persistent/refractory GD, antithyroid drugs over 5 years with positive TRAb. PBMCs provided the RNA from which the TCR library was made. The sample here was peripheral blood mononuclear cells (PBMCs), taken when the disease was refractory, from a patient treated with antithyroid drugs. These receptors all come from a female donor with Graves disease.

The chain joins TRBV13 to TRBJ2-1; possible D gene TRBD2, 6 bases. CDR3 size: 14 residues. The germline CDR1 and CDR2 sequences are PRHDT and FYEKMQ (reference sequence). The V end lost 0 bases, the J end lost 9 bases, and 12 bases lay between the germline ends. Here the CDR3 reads CASSLGVRGGEQFF. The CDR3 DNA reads TGTGCCAGCAGCTTAGGGGTTCGGGGAGGTGAGCAGTTCTTC.

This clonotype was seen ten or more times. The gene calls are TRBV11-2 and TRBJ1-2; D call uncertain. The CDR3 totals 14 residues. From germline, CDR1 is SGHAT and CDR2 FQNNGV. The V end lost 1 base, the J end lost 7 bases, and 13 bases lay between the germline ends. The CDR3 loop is CASSLGGFMLGYTF. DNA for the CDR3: TGTGCCAGCAGCTTAGGAGGGTTCATGCTTGGCTACACCTTC.

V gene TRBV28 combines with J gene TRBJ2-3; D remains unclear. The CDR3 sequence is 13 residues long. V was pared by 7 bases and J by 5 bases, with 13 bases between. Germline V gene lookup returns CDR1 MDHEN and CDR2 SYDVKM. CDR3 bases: TGTGCCAGCAACCCCGACCCCGGAGATACGCAGTATTTT. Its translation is CASNPDPGDTQYF.

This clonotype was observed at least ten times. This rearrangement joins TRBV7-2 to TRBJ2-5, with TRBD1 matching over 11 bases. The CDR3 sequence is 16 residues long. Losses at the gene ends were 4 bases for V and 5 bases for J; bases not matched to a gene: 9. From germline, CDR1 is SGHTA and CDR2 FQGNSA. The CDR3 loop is CASSSYGGQGGETQYF. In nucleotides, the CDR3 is TGTGCCAGCAGCTCCTATGGGGGACAGGGGGGCGAGACCCAGTACTTC.

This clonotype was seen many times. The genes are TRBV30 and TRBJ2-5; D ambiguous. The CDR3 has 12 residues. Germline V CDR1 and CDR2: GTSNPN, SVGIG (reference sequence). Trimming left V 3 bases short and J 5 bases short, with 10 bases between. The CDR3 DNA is TGTGCCTGGAGAGGAGTTCGGGAGACCCAGTACTTC. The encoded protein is CAWRGVRETQYF.

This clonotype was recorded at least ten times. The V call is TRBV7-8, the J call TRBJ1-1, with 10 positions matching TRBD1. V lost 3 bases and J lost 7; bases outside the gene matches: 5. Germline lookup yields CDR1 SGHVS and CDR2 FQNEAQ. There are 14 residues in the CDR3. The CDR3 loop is CASSFPGQGIEAFF. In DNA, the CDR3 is TGTGCCAGCAGCTTTCCGGGACAGGGGATTGAAGCTTTCTTT.

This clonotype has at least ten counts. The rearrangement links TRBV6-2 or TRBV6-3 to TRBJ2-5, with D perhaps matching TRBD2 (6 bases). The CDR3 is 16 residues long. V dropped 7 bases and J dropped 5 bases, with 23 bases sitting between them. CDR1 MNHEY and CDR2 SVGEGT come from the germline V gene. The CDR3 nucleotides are TGTGCCAGCACCTTCCTCGGGAGAAGTAGCGCCGAGACCCAGTACTTC. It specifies CASTFLGRSSAETQYF.

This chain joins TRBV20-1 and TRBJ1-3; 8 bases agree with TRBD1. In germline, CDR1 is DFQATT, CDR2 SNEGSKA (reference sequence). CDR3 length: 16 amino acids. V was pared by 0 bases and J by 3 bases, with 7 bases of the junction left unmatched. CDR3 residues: CSARDYQGASGNTIYF. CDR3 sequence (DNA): TGCAGTGCTAGAGATTACCAGGGGGCTAGTGGAAACACCATATATTTT.

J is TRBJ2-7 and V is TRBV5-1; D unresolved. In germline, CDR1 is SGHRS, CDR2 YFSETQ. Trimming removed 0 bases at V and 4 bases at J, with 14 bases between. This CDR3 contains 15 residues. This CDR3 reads CASSLGRGVGYEQYF. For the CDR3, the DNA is TGCGCCAGCAGCTTGGGAAGAGGCGTCGGGTACGAGCAGTACTTC.

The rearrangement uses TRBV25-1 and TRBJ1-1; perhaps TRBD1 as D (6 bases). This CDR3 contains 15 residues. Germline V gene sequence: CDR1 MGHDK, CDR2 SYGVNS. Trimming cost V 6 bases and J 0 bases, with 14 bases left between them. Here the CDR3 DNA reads TGTGCCAGCAGGAGAGGGGGAGCGTTGAACACTGAAGCTTTCTTT. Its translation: CASRRGGALNTEAFF. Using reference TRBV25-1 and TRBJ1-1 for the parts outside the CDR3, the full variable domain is EADIYQTPRYLVIGTGKKITLECSQTMGHDKMYWYQQDPGMELHLIHYSYGVNSTEKGDLSSESTVSRIRTEHFPLTLESARPSHTSQYLCASRRGGALNTEAFFGQGTRLTVV.

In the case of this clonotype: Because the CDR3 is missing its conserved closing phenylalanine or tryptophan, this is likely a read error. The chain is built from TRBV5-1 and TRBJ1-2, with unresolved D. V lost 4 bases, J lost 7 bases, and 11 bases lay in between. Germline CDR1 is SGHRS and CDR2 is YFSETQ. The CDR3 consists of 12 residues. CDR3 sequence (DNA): TGCGCCAGCAGCCCGAGCGGTCTTGGCTACACCTCC. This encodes CASSPSGLGYTS.

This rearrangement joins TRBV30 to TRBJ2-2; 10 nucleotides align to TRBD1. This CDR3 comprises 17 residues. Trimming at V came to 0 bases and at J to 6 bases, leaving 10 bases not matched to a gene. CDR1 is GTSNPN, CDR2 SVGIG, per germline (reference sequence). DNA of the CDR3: TGTGCCTGGAGTGTACGGCCCCCGGGACAGGGGCCCGGGGAGCTGTTTTTT. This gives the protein CAWSVRPPGQGPGELFF.

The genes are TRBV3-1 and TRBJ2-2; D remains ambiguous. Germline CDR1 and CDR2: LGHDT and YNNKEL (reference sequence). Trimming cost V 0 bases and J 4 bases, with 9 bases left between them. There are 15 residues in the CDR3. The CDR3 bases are TGTGCCAGCAGCCAAGATACTCTGGGCACCGGGGAGCTGTTTTTT. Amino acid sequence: CASSQDTLGTGELFF. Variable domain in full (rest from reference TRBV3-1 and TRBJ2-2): DTAVSQTPKYLVTQMGNDKSIKCEQNLGHDTMYWYKQDSKKFLKIMFSYNNKELIINETVPNRFSPKSPDKAHLNLHINSLELGDSAVYFCASSQDTLGTGELFFGEGSRLTVL.

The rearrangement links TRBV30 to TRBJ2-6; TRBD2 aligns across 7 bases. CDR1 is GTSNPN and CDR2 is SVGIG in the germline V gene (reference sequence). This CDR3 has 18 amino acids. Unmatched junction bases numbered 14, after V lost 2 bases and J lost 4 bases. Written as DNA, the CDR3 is TGTGCCTGGAGTTACCTCGGACCAGCGGGGCCCGGGGCCAACGTCCTGACTTTC. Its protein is CAWSYLGPAGPGANVLTF.

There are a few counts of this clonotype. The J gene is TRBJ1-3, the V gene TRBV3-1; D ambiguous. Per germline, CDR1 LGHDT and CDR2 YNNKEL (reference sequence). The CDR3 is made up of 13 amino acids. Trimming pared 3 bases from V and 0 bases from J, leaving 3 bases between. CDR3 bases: TGTGCCAGCAGCCACAACTCTGGAAACACCATATATTTT. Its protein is CASSHNSGNTIYF.

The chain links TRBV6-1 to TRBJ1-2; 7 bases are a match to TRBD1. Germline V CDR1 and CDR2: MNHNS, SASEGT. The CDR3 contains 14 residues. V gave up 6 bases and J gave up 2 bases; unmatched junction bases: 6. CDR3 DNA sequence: TGTGCCAGCAGAACCAGGGGGAACAACTATGGCTACACCTTC. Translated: CASRTRGNNYGYTF.

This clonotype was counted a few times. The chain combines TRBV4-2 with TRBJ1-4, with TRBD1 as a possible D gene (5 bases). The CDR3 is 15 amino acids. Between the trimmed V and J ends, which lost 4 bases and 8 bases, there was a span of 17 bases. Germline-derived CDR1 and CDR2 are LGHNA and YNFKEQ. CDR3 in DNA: TGTGCCAGCAGCCCCGCGGGGGGAAGCGGGGAAAAACTGTTTTTT. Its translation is CASSPAGGSGEKLFF.

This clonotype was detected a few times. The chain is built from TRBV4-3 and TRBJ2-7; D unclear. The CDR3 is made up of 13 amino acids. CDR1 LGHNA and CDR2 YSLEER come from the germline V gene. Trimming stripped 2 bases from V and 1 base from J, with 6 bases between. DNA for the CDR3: TGCGCCAGCAGCCAAACGACATCCTACGAGCAGTACTTC. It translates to CASSQTTSYEQYF.

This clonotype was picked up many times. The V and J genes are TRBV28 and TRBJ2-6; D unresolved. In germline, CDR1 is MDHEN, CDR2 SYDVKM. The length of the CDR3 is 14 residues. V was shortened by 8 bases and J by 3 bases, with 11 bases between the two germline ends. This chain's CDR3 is CASLNRVGANVLTF. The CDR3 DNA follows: TGTGCCAGCCTAAATAGGGTTGGGGCCAACGTCCTGACTTTC.

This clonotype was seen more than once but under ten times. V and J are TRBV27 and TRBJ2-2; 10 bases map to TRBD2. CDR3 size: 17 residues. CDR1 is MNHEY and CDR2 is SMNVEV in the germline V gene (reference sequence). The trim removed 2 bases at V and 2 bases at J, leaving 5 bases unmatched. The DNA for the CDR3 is TGTGCCAGCAGTTTAGGACTAGCGGAACTTAACACCGGGGAGCTGTTTTTT. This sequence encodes CASSLGLAELNTGELFF.

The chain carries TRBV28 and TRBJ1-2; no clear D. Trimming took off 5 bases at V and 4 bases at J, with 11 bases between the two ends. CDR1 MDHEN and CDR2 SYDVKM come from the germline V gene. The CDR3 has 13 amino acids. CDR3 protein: CASSPIGSYGYTF. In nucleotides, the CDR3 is TGTGCCAGCAGTCCAATAGGGTCCTATGGCTACACCTTC.